This T cell receptor (beta chain) was documented in a study of cytomegalovirus exposure and HLA in healthy donors (dated by TCRdb to the late 2010s). Context from the whole study: An earlier analysis of some 600 of the donors reported 250 to 350 Gb of sequence data and 117 million unique TCR beta sequences obtained from about 179 million T cells. HLA typing included class I and class II loci at four-digit resolution. The study aimed to test whether signatures of past pathogen exposure could be identified by cataloging public T cell receptors. A few DR-DQ haplotypes were handled as single units for association and clustering because linkage in the cohort was strong. The study used immunosequencing to profile the T cell repertoires of approximately 630 subjects and linked those repertoires to cytomegalovirus serostatus. Genome-wide SNP genotypes for about 65% of the 666 donors were used in a later genetic analysis, which treated that subset as a discovery cohort. To predict cytomegalovirus infection status, the study brought together high-throughput TCR immunosequencing, statistical association of individual TCRs with disease status, and machine learning. Donor age, sex, ethnicity and CMV serostatus were collected together with the repertoire data. Typing coverage differed by locus: A, B, C, DRB1 and DQB1 were typed in roughly 620-630 donors, DQA1 in about 500, DPA1 in around 580, and DPB1 in approximately 450. An early release covering 550 to 650 HLA-typed donors comprised approximately 290 gigabases of sequencing data and 85 million or so unique TCR sequences. An earlier analysis of 587 of the donors used high-throughput TCR beta sequencing to judge whether each TCR beta V gene segment behaved as functional or pseudogenic. In a later analysis, previously published TCR beta repertoires from about 670 donors were re-analyzed and high-resolution HLA genotyping was added so that TCR occurrence patterns could be studied. Rather than using new phenotypic data, the later analysis identified candidate immune exposures from TCR beta sequences and from how often those sequences occurred across donors. A separate validation cohort of roughly 110 different subjects was used in addition to the roughly 720-subject first cohort. All discovery cohort repertoires had been generated using a single sequencing platform. Of the roughly 400 genotyped donors, 80% to 90% were placed in the genetic ancestry cluster associated with self-reported Caucasian donors. On average, around 230,000 unique TCR beta nucleotide sequences were sequenced per donor among 398 genotyped donors of the cohort, with 15% to 20% of those sequences being non-productive.

Receptor amplification or capture employed the immunoSEQ multiplex PCR assay. The multiplex PCR relied on a mix of 60 forward primers for TCR Vbeta segments and 13 reverse primers for TCR Jbeta segments. Amplification of the CDR3 region of rearranged TCR beta genes was performed with a multiplex PCR assay on genomic DNA. The amplified TCR beta libraries were sequenced on the Illumina HiSeq System as 87-base-pair reads. The study's processing was this. In a later analysis, tens of millions of unique TCR beta chains were counted across the roughly 670 repertoires, and approximately 11 million of these chains were shared by at least two donors. Raw reads were error-corrected and collapsed into unique sequences by a nearest-neighbor algorithm in which closely related sequences were merged to remove PCR and sequencing errors. CDR3 sequences were aligned to IMGT reference sequences to assign V, D and J gene segments. For a sequence to be retained, a match of at least six nucleotides was required to both a V gene segment and a J gene segment. A rearrangement counted as productive if the CDR3 had no stop codons and remained in frame with V and J, and every other rearrangement counted as non-productive. Following IMGT convention, CDR3 was defined as the stretch from the second conserved V-encoded cysteine to the conserved J-encoded phenylalanine. In an earlier analysis of more than 550 of the donors, sequences lacking an unambiguous match to a single V gene segment were excluded. An earlier analysis of fewer than 750 of the donors classified V segments as functional when productive rearrangements were above 56.7% and as segregating when the standard deviation between donors was above 5%. A statistical classification framework was built to diagnose cytomegalovirus status from the catalog of TCR beta chain sequences. V and J gene assignment, in a later analysis, came from comparing TCR nucleotide sequences with IMGT/GENE-DB human TR gene sequences. A later analysis assigned CDR3 sequences and most-parsimonious VDJ recombination scenarios with the TCRdist pipeline. In a later analysis, each TCR beta chain was defined by its CDR3 amino acid sequence together with its V-gene family, and reads without a unique V-gene family were excluded. A later analysis removed 592 highly shared, low-generation-probability nucleotide sequences to deal with suspected cross-contamination and a sequencing artifact. In a later analysis, a clonal expansion index was calculated for each public chain from normalized within-repertoire ranks of inferred template counts. Generation probabilities in a later analysis came from a VDJ recombination model fitted to out-of-frame rearrangements, and those results were checked against IGoR. A later analysis scored TCR-TCR, TCR-HLA and TCR-CMV co-occurrence with hypergeometric tests, applying a repertoire-size bias correction to TCR pairs. A later analysis estimated false discovery rates by permuting HLA or CMV assignments 20 times. In a later analysis, co-occurring TCRs were grouped with DBSCAN, and TCRdist sequence similarity was added when clustering was performed within HLA-allele-positive subsets. Repertoires with fewer than 30,000 or more than 120,000 public chains, plus five repertoires with anomalous nucleotide sharing, were excluded from co-occurrence clustering. Imported from immuneACCESS, the table was reduced by TCRdb to in-frame sequences with V and J called. These copies leave out some clones; in studies compared against another copy, an unresolved V gene accounts for under half, and the cause of the remainder is not known. Clonal size and the V and J genes are those of that table, whereas D and trimming came from the DNA. The table of this sample itemizes about 170,000 clones. The ten largest clonotypes hold 0.79% of the sample.

Worth noting for this clone: Its antigen is unknown.

The CDR3 goes from the cysteine to the phenylalanine over 16 residues. The read is trimmed to its CDR3 DNA, 48 bases read in frame from base 1. CDR1 SGHTA and CDR2 FQGNSA are derived from the germline V gene. V is shortened by 2 bases, J by 8 bases, and the region joining them spans 16 bases. Points the paper makes about the study in general: Only TCR beta chains were sequenced in this cohort, and the absence of alpha or paired-chain data limited detectable features. Because counts were too low, some 16 rarely observed V segments, including chromosome 9 orphons, were excluded from the earlier analysis of 587 of the donors. Immune exposure information for the cohort was limited to CMV serostatus. At a false discovery rate of 0.05, a later analysis linked under 20,000 TCR beta sequences to specific HLA alleles. In a later analysis, TCR association rates were found to vary across HLA loci, with the most associated TCRs seen for DRB1 alleles and the fewest for HLA-C alleles. In an earlier analysis of some 550 of the donors, most TCR beta V segments were observed in productive rearrangements about 87% or about 30% of the time, broadly matching IMGT annotations. Most TCR sequences were seen in very few donors, while some public TCRs were found in many individuals. An association between a missense DCLRE1C variant and V-gene and J-gene trimming of TCR beta chains was found in a later genetic analysis and replicated in an independent cohort. In a later analysis, most CMV-associated TCR beta chains were found to appear HLA-restricted, with HLA associations seemingly driven largely by CMV exposure. In vitro tests confirmed that a few of the cytomegalovirus-associated TCR beta chains recognize cytomegalovirus antigens. Linkage disequilibrium might explain the correlated functional status among segregating V segments, but an unknown experimental factor could not be excluded. A further reported finding was that TCR beta sequences accurately predicted the HLA-A and HLA-B alleles for most subjects in the first cohort. Sequencing depth was assumed to be roughly uniform across donors in the presence/absence analyses, though that assumption may not hold. In a later analysis, several top co-occurrence clusters were reported to appear linked to parvovirus B19, influenza, CMV and Epstein-Barr virus. A cluster of highly shared sequence variants was judged likely to represent a technical artifact of the sequencing pipeline. Because HLA typing was missing for some donors at each locus, association tests included only the typed subset. It was suggested by the authors that the approach could potentially be generalized to other disease states and immunological phenotypes. In a later analysis, HLA-associated TCR beta chains showed more clonal expansion and lower generation probabilities than non-associated chains that were equally common. Compared with the 666-donor mean, donors in an Asian-associated ancestry cluster had fewer N-insertions in productive TCRs, according to a later genetic analysis. A total of around 150 TCR beta chains were listed by the study as associated with cytomegalovirus. Some IMGT-functional V segments, including TRBV6-2 and TRBV6-3, could not be told apart with the 87-base-pair reads, so those segments were excluded. Assigning TCR associations to individual alleles was difficult when HLA alleles, especially DR and DQ, strongly co-occurred. The classifier was reported to diagnose cytomegalovirus status with high specificity and sensitivity in both the original cohort and the validation cohort.

The cohort consisted of 670 or so healthy bone marrow donors. At the time of sampling, all cohort members were nominally healthy, though unrecorded immune exposures were likely present. The donor tested CMV seropositive, placing the donor among the roughly 300 seropositive members of the cohort. A peripheral blood sample was provided by each donor, and peripheral blood mononuclear cells were used for TCR beta sequencing. Genomic DNA extraction from the blood cell samples was performed with the Qiagen DNeasy Blood Extraction Kit. The origin of this receptor is a young woman in good health and CMV-seropositive. The chain is encoded by TRBV7-2 joined to TRBJ1-6; the D region possibly corresponds to TRBD1 (6 bases align). The specimen was PBMCs. The CDR3 region: CASSLSFQGTDSPLHF. The nucleotide sequence reads as follows: TGTGCCAGCAGCTTAAGTTTTCAGGGGACGGATTCACCCCTCCACTTT.